The 26 T cell receptor beta chains presented below share a single source sample, sequenced in a study of blood T cells in healthy people across ages. Alongside a J-beta primer mix, a sample-barcoded 5' primer served in a second PCR lasting 7 to 11 cycles. TCRdb re-analysed the 5' RACE reads in MiXCR, keeping a single row per CDR3 protein. The table shows 650,000 to 700,000 distinct CDR3 sequences, with about 34% occurring only once. Sequencing was performed on blood. The receptors derive from a woman aged 80 or over in good health.

This clonotype was recorded only once. This chain connects TRBV20-1 to TRBJ2-1; D remains unclear. Germline V lookup: CDR1 DFQATT, CDR2 SNEGSKA (reference sequence). The CDR3 covers 15 residues. Trimming took off 6 bases at V and 2 bases at J, with 17 bases between the two ends. The CDR3 sequence: CSARNWGSPYNEQFF. The CDR3 DNA is TGCAGTGCCCGGAATTGGGGAAGCCCCTACAATGAGCAGTTCTTC.

This clonotype appeared a few times. V gene TRBV30 combines with J gene TRBJ1-2; tentatively, D is TRBD1 (6 bases). Trimming shortened V by 0 bases and J by 0 bases, and 11 bases separated the two germline ends. CDR1 is GTSNPN, CDR2 SVGIG, per germline (reference sequence). The CDR3 is 15 amino acids. The chain's CDR3 is CAWSVGTLANYGYTF. CDR3 nucleotides: TGTGCCTGGAGTGTAGGGACACTAGCTAACTATGGCTACACCTTC.

Comment on this clonotype: This may come from a read error, since a much larger clone is one base off. J is TRBJ2-1 and V is TRBV3-1; 7 nucleotides match TRBD2. V lost 1 base and J lost 13; bases outside the gene matches: 16. In germline, CDR1 is LGHDT, CDR2 YNNKEL (reference sequence). The CDR3 extends over 16 amino acids. The CDR3 region has the DNA TGTGCCAGCAGCCAAGGGGAAGAGCGGGGCTGGCAGACCCAGTTCTTC. This translates into CASSQGEERGWQTQFF.

This clonotype has a count of ten or more. The chain is built from TRBV6-5 and TRBJ1-2, with 8 bases that match TRBD1. J gave up 5 bases and V 5 bases, and 7 bases lay outside the gene matches. Germline CDR1 and CDR2: MNHEY and SVGAGI. The CDR3 spans 14 residues. The CDR3 sequence: CASSPGTGFYGYTF. In DNA, the CDR3 is TGTGCCAGCAGTCCCGGGACAGGTTTTTATGGCTACACCTTC.

On this clonotype itself: A junction end diverges from the germline sequence, so it may reflect a read error. This chain connects TRBV27 to TRBJ1-2; weak D call: TRBD1 (5 bases). There are 12 residues in the CDR3. The germline CDR1 and CDR2 sequences are MNHEY and SMNVEV (reference sequence). This chain's CDR3 is CACRERGRGYTF. DNA of the CDR3: TGTGCCTGCAGGGAGCGGGGCCGGGGCTACACCTTC.

The rearrangement uses TRBV4-3 and TRBJ2-1; TRBD2 matches 13 bases. V was clipped by 4 bases and J by 5 bases; unmatched bases: 17. This CDR3 comprises 20 residues. Looked up from germline, CDR1 is LGHNA and CDR2 is YSLEER. CDR3 sequence: CASSRYEGLAGVGGNNEQFF. The CDR3 region has the DNA TGCGCCAGCAGCCGATACGAAGGACTAGCGGGAGTTGGGGGGAACAATGAGCAGTTCTTC.

This clonotype was found many times. The rearrangement joins TRBV7-2 to TRBJ2-3; the D call may be TRBD1 or TRBD2 (6 bases each). CDR3 length: 16 residues. V lost 5 bases, J lost 3 bases, and 18 bases lay in between. Germline loops: CDR1 SGHTA, CDR2 FQGNSA. CDR3 in DNA: TGTGCCAGCAGCCGAGACGGCAGGGGAGGAACAGATACGCAGTATTTT. It codes for CASSRDGRGGTDTQYF.

This clonotype was found a few times. A much larger clone lies one base from this, so it may be a read error. CDR3 residues: CSGTGGVRNEQYF. The CDR3 bases are TGCAGTGGTACTGGCGGGGTGAGGAATGAGCAGTACTTC. This chain links TRBV20-1 with TRBJ2-5, with D perhaps TRBD2 (6 bases). Trimming pared 7 bases from V and 11 bases from J, leaving 23 bases between. The CDR3 contains 13 residues. CDR1 DFQATT and CDR2 SNEGSKA come from the germline V gene (reference sequence).

The V gene is TRBV20-1, the J gene TRBJ2-5; TRBD2 might be the D (5 bases). The CDR3 length is 14 residues. The germline gives CDR1 DFQATT, CDR2 SNEGSKA (reference sequence). V was clipped by 6 bases and J by 11 bases, with 25 bases between them. In DNA form, the CDR3 reads TGCAGTGCCACGCCCAGTAGCGCGGCCAATGAGCAGTACTTC. Its protein is CSATPSSAANEQYF.

This clonotype has only a few counts. The V gene is TRBV6-1, the J gene TRBJ2-3; D may be TRBD1 (5 bases). The germline V and J ends were trimmed by 1 base and 6 bases, with 11 bases remaining between them. The germline CDR1 and CDR2 sequences are MNHNS and SASEGT. The CDR3 contains 14 residues. DNA for the CDR3: TGTGCCAGCAGTGAAGACAGGCCCCCGGATACGCAGTATTTT. Protein product: CASSEDRPPDTQYF.

This chain joins TRBV7-9 and TRBJ2-5; no definite D call. Germline V lookup: CDR1 SEHNR, CDR2 FQNEAQ (reference sequence). V lost 2 bases and J 5 bases, leaving 9 bases between the germline ends. The CDR3 totals 13 residues. CDR3 nucleotide sequence: TGTGCCAGCAGCTTAACAGCAGAGGAGACCCAGTACTTC. Encoded protein: CASSLTAEETQYF.

The V and J genes are TRBV4-2 and TRBJ2-5; 9 bases line up with TRBD2. Judging by the DNA end, TRBJ2-7 fits better; the J call may be wrong. This CDR3 comprises 14 residues. In germline, CDR1 is LGHNA, CDR2 YNFKEQ. This CDR3 reads CASSQTSGRYEQYF. CDR3 in DNA: TGTGCCAGCAGCCAGACTAGCGGCAGATACGAGCAGTACTTC.

Comment on this clonotype: It may be a read error: a sequence one base away is much more abundant. This chain joins TRBV7-3 and TRBJ2-3, with 8 bases fitting TRBD2. Trimming cost V 4 bases and J 8 bases; bases outside gene matches: 5. CDR3 length: 13 residues. Germline V lookup: CDR1 SGHTA, CDR2 FQGTGA. The CDR3 bases are TGTGCCAGCAGCTGGAGGAGCGGGGGTACGCAGTATTTT. Protein product: CASSWRSGGTQYF.

Comment on this clonotype: A read error may be the cause here, since a much bigger clone is one base away. V is TRBV5-5 and J is TRBJ2-1; 7 positions match TRBD1. Germline V gene lookup returns CDR1 SGHKS and CDR2 YYEKEE (reference sequence). J lost 13 bases, V lost 1 base, and 14 bases had no gene match. This CDR3 has 15 residues. The CDR3 DNA reads as TGTGCCAGCAGCTTGATTAGGCAGGGGGTGGAGACCCAGTTCTTC. It yields the protein CASSLIRQGVETQFF.

The chain has TRBV7-9 and TRBJ2-1; 12 bases agree with TRBD2. Losses at the gene ends were 5 bases for V and 7 bases for J; bases not matched to a gene: 12. CDR3 length: 17 amino acids. The germline V gene encodes CDR1 SEHNR and CDR2 FQNEAQ (reference sequence). The DNA of the CDR3 is TGTGCCAGCAGCCCACTAGCGGGGGGATCTTCGAGGAATGAGCAGTTCTTC. It specifies CASSPLAGGSSRNEQFF.

This clonotype was counted at least ten times. CDR3 amino acids: CASSLGGTPRNEQFF. DNA of the CDR3: TGTGCCAGCAGCTTAGGCGGGACCCCAAGGAATGAGCAGTTCTTC. V usage is TRBV7-6 and J usage is TRBJ2-1; weak D call: TRBD2 (6 bases). V was cut by 1 base and J by 7 bases, with 14 bases left in between. Germline loops: CDR1 SGHVS, CDR2 FNYEAQ. This CDR3 is 15 amino acids long.

In regard to this clonotype: A single base separates this from a much larger clone, so it may be a read error. The CDR3 region has the DNA TGCGCCAGCAGCATGGACAGCGACACTGAAGCTTTCTTT. Residues: CASSMDSDTEAFF. This chain connects TRBV5-1 to TRBJ1-1, with TRBD1 as a possible D gene (6 bases). The CDR3 covers 13 residues. Germline values: CDR1 SGHRS, CDR2 YFSETQ. The V and J ends lost 4 bases and 3 bases respectively, with 10 bases between them.

This clonotype was recorded once. A single base separates this from a much larger clone, so it may be a read error. The chain carries TRBV27 and TRBJ2-3; 8 nucleotides agree with TRBD2. The junction had 11 bases not matched to a gene; V was cut back by 4 bases and J by 8 bases. The germline V gene encodes CDR1 MNHEY and CDR2 SMNVEV (reference sequence). This CDR3 region has 15 residues. As DNA, the CDR3 is TGTGCCAGCAGTTACTCCTTCCTTGCGGGGGGTACGCAGTATTTT. Residues: CASSYSFLAGGTQYF.

This clonotype has ten or more counts. This chain uses TRBV2 with TRBJ2-5; D ambiguous. Trimming removed 4 bases from V and 5 bases from J, with 11 bases in between. The CDR3 sequence is 13 residues long. Germline CDR1 SNHLY, CDR2 FYNNEI. CDR3 protein: CASSVEVTETQYF. The CDR3, as DNA: TGTGCCAGCAGTGTAGAGGTTACGGAGACCCAGTACTTC.

Many counts were recorded for this clonotype. The chain has TRBV20-1 and TRBJ2-1, with TRBD2 identical over 9 bases. The V and J ends lost 1 base and 10 bases, in that order; junction bases with no gene match: 17. There are 17 residues in the CDR3. Germline CDR1 reads DFQATT; CDR2 reads SNEGSKA (reference sequence). The CDR3 region has the DNA TGCAGTGCTAGAGCTTCTAAAACGGGACTAGCTACCCACGAGCAGTTCTTC. Encoded protein: CSARASKTGLATHEQFF.

This clonotype occurred many times. In DNA form, the CDR3 reads TGCAGTGCTAGTCAGGGTTGGAAAGAGACCCAGTACTTC. As protein: CSASQGWKETQYF. The V call is TRBV20-1, the J call TRBJ2-5; tentative D call: TRBD1 (5 bases). The CDR3 is 13 residues long. Germline values: CDR1 DFQATT, CDR2 SNEGSKA (reference sequence). V gave up 3 bases and J gave up 3 bases, with 11 bases separating them.

In regard to this clonotype: A much more abundant neighbour one base away suggests this may be a read error. The chain links TRBV7-2 to TRBJ1-5; D gene ambiguous. CDR1 is SGHTA and CDR2 is FQGNSA in the germline V gene. Trimming cost V 3 bases and J 4 bases, with 13 bases left between them. CDR3 length: 15 residues. CDR3 sequence: CASSLYVDGNQPQHF. The CDR3 DNA reads TGTGCCAGCAGCTTGTACGTGGACGGGAATCAGCCCCAGCATTTT.

As for this clonotype: A much larger clonotype is one base distant, so this may be a read error. This chain connects TRBV10-3 to TRBJ1-1, with unresolved D. The CDR3 totals 13 residues. Germline V gene data show CDR1 as ENHRY and CDR2 as SYGVKD. CDR3 loop: CAVSETLNTEAFF. The CDR3 DNA sequence: TGTGCCGTCAGTGAGACCTTGAACACTGAAGCTTTCTTT.

Of note for this clonotype: A read error is possible here, since a much larger clone lies one base away. This sequence joins TRBV9 and TRBJ2-1; 9 bases map to TRBD2. Germline-derived CDR1 and CDR2 are SGDLS and YYNGEE. The CDR3 length is 15 residues. CDR3 region: CVSSLGTSSPNEQFF. CDR3 nucleotides: TGTGTCAGCAGCTTGGGGACTAGCTCACCGAATGAGCAGTTCTTC.

The chain employs TRBV20-1 and TRBJ1-2, with 9 bases identical to TRBD1. Per the germline V gene, CDR1 is DFQATT and CDR2 is SNEGSKA (reference sequence). V shed 3 bases, J shed 5 bases, and the junction held 7 bases outside the gene matches. The CDR3 is made up of 14 amino acids. Written as DNA, the CDR3 is TGCAGTGCTAGCTCCGGGACAGGGAGATATGGCTACACCTTC. Translation: CSASSGTGRYGYTF.

V and J are TRBV12-3 or TRBV12-4 and TRBJ2-7; D may correspond to TRBD1 or TRBD2 (5 bases each). The germline V and J ends were trimmed by 5 bases and 2 bases, with 13 bases remaining between them. The CDR3 is made up of 14 amino acids. The DNA for the CDR3 is TGTGCCAGCAGTCCAGGGACGGATGCCTACGAGCAGTACTTC. It yields the protein CASSPGTDAYEQYF.